The 16 T cell receptor beta chains given below trace back to one sample, sequenced in a study of spatial heterogeneity in lung cancer. TCRdb analysed the 5' RACE reads with MiXCR anew, one entry per CDR3 protein. The sample has 30,000 to 40,000 distinct CDR3 sequences; 3.1% are singletons. The time point here: sample taken at primary tumor resection. Sequences were derived from normal lung tissue next to the tumor, sampled at surgery. The receptor set was obtained from a male donor with early-stage non-small cell lung cancer.

This clonotype was counted ten times or more. The chain uses TRBV29-1 and TRBJ1-5; D remains unclear. In germline, CDR1 is SQVTM, CDR2 ANQGSEA. Trimming pared 5 bases from V and 3 bases from J, leaving 8 bases between. The CDR3 length is 12 residues. CDR3 in amino acids: CSVFLPNQPQHF. The CDR3 DNA sequence: TGCAGCGTTTTCCTCCCCAATCAGCCCCAGCATTTT.

The sample holds many counts of this clonotype. The CDR3 DNA reads TGTGCCAGCAGTGGGCTTTCTTTCGGCGGCGAAAAACTGTTTTTT. This encodes CASSGLSFGGEKLFF. This chain links TRBV25-1 with TRBJ1-4; D gene uncertain. The germline V and J ends were trimmed by 4 bases and 8 bases, with 17 bases remaining between them. Germline CDR1 reads MGHDK; CDR2 reads SYGVNS. This CDR3 region has 15 residues.

This clonotype was counted at least ten times. This chain connects TRBV20-1 to TRBJ1-2; a weak D match, TRBD1 (5 bases). Germline values: CDR1 DFQATT, CDR2 SNEGSKA (reference sequence). CDR3 length equals 15 residues. Trimming removed 0 bases at V and 0 bases at J, with 11 bases between. The CDR3 loop is CSARDPAGTNYGYTF. As DNA, the CDR3 is TGCAGTGCTAGAGATCCGGCAGGGACTAACTATGGCTACACCTTC.

There are many counts of this clonotype. The rearrangement joins TRBV7-2 to TRBJ2-3; D unclear. The CDR3 totals 14 residues. Deletions cut 5 bases from V and 0 bases from J, with 9 bases between. Germline CDR1 is SGHTA and CDR2 is FQGNSA. The CDR3 spells CASSNRQSTDTQYF. The CDR3 region has the DNA TGTGCCAGCAGCAATAGGCAGAGCACAGATACGCAGTATTTT. Complete variable domain (other parts from reference TRBV7-2 and TRBJ2-3): GAGVSQSPSNKVTEKGKDVELRCDPISGHTALYWYRQSLGQGLEFLIYFQGNSAPDKSGLPSDRFSAERTGGSVSTLTIQRTQQEDSAVYLCASSNRQSTDTQYFGPGTRLTVL.

The table lists this clonotype with many counts. The rearrangement links TRBV5-8 to TRBJ2-6; D is undetermined. Per the germline V gene, CDR1 is SGHTS and CDR2 is YDEGEE. The CDR3 extends over 16 amino acids. V was shortened by 0 bases and J by 0 bases, with 7 bases between the two germline ends. The CDR3 sequence: CASSLEMGSGANVLTF. The CDR3 coding sequence is TGTGCCAGCAGCTTGGAGATGGGCTCTGGGGCCAACGTCCTGACTTTC.

This clonotype appeared once. The V gene is TRBV29-1, the J gene TRBJ2-7, with D tentatively TRBD1 (6 bases). This CDR3 has 11 residues. Trimming removed 6 bases at V and 3 bases at J, with 9 bases between. Germline CDR1 reads SQVTM; CDR2 reads ANQGSEA. CDR3 amino acids: CSVYRDYEQYF. The CDR3 bases are TGCAGCGTGTACAGGGACTACGAGCAGTACTTC.

This clonotype has at least ten counts. The V gene is TRBV20-1, the J gene TRBJ2-3; a possible D gene is TRBD2 (5 bases). V shed 3 bases and J shed 2 bases, with 12 bases lying between them. The CDR3 has 14 amino acids. CDR1 and CDR2 (germline): DFQATT, SNEGSKA (reference sequence). CDR3 protein: CSASPTGNTDTQYF. CDR3 nucleotides: TGCAGTGCTAGCCCTACGGGGAACACAGATACGCAGTATTTT.

This clonotype was detected ten times or more. V and J are TRBV4-1 and TRBJ1-1; no reliable D call. Looked up from germline, CDR1 is MGHRA and CDR2 is YSYEKL. Trimming took 4 bases from V and 0 from J, leaving 9 bases between them. The length of the CDR3 is 14 residues. This chain's CDR3 is CASSPSQMNTEAFF. The CDR3 bases are TGCGCCAGCAGCCCCTCACAGATGAACACTGAAGCTTTCTTT.

At least ten counts were recorded for this clonotype. The chain combines TRBV12-3 or TRBV12-4 with TRBJ2-2; D not resolved. The CDR3 spans 13 residues. The V and J ends lost 7 bases and 3 bases respectively, with 9 bases between them. The CDR3 loop reads CASKDEYTGELFF. CDR3 nucleotides: TGTGCCAGCAAGGACGAGTACACCGGGGAGCTGTTTTTT.

This clonotype was seen at least ten times. This chain joins TRBV20-1 and TRBJ2-1; the D is unclear. The CDR3 runs 15 residues. CDR1 and CDR2 from the germline V gene are DFQATT and SNEGSKA (reference sequence). V lost 6 bases to trimming and J lost 0 bases, with 15 bases between them. The CDR3 here is CSAPGGVSSYNEQFF. The CDR3 bases are TGCAGTGCCCCCGGTGGGGTGAGCTCCTACAATGAGCAGTTCTTC.

This clonotype showed up many times. This chain connects TRBV27 to TRBJ1-5, with D perhaps TRBD1 (5 bases). Trimming stripped 5 bases from V and 4 bases from J, with 9 bases between. Germline V gene data show CDR1 as MNHEY and CDR2 as SMNVEV (reference sequence). The CDR3 loop spans 13 amino acids. CDR3 amino acids: CASSRTSNQPQHF. CDR3 nucleotide sequence: TGTGCCAGCAGTCGGACAAGTAATCAGCCCCAGCATTTT.

This clonotype was seen at least ten times. CDR3 protein: CSAGLAVNEQFF. DNA for the CDR3: TGCAGTGCTGGACTAGCGGTAAATGAGCAGTTCTTC. J is TRBJ2-1 and V is TRBV20-1; 10 positions match TRBD2. Trimming took 5 bases from V and 7 from J; bases not matched to a gene: 2. The germline gives CDR1 DFQATT, CDR2 SNEGSKA (reference sequence). The CDR3 length is 12 residues.

This clonotype was detected ten times or more. The chain is built from TRBV11-1 and TRBJ1-1, with no clear D. The germline V gene has CDR1 SGHAT and CDR2 FQDESV (reference sequence). V dropped 3 bases and J dropped 7 bases, with 18 bases sitting between them. The CDR3 consists of 15 residues. The CDR3 bases are TGTGCCAGCAGCTTCGTCGGGCACAGCCGGGGTGAAGCTTTCTTT. Its protein product is CASSFVGHSRGEAFF.

This clonotype was picked up many times. The chain joins TRBV6-2 or TRBV6-3 to TRBJ2-1; 8 nucleotides agree with TRBD2. The V gene end was trimmed by 0 bases and the J gene end by 9 bases; junction bases not matched to a gene: 7. The CDR3 has 15 residues. Germline CDR1 MNHEY, CDR2 SVGEGT. This CDR3 reads CASSYSPAGDSEQFF. The CDR3 bases are TGTGCCAGCAGTTACTCACCAGCGGGGGATTCTGAGCAGTTCTTC.

V gene TRBV19 combines with J gene TRBJ2-2; D is unclear. Germline CDR1 is LNHDA and CDR2 is SQIVND (reference sequence). Trimming removed 6 bases at V and 4 bases at J, with 15 bases between. The CDR3 has 15 amino acids. This chain's CDR3 is CASSPHLGTTGELFF. The CDR3 region has the DNA TGTGCCAGTAGCCCCCACCTGGGTACCACCGGGGAGCTGTTTTTT.

This clonotype was observed many times. The genes are TRBV20-1 and TRBJ1-4, with TRBD1 matching over 8 bases. The CDR3 totals 13 residues. Germline CDR1 is DFQATT and CDR2 is SNEGSKA (reference sequence). V lost 4 bases to trimming and J lost 8 bases; unmatched junction nucleotides: 6. The CDR3 sequence is CSAIQGAGEKLFF. The CDR3, as DNA: TGCAGTGCTATCCAGGGGGCCGGGGAAAAACTGTTTTTT.